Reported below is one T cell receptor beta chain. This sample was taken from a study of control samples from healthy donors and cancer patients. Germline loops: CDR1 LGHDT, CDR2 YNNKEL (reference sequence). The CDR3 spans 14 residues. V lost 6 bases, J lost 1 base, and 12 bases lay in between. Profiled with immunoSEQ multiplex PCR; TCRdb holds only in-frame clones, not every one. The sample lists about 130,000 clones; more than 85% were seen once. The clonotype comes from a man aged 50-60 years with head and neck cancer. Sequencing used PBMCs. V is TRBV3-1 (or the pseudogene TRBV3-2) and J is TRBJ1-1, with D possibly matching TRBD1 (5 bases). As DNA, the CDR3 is TGTGCCAGCAGACCTCGGGGGAGGAACACTGAAGCTTTCTTT. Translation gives CASRPRGRNTEAFF.